The 14 T cell receptor beta chains reported below all come from one sample, sequenced in a study of sequential checkpoint blockade in melanoma. Treatment described: randomized to nivolumab then ipilimumab (arm A) or the reverse (arm B). TCRdb keeps only in-frame clones here, not all; method: immunoSEQ multiplex PCR. The sample yields approximately 2,400 clones, 20% to 25% seen once. Material: tumor tissue (inferred from file names), obtained from a patient given nivolumab and ipilimumab in sequence. These receptors originate from a human donor with melanoma.

V usage is TRBV12-5 and J usage is TRBJ2-2; a possible D gene is TRBD1 (5 bases). The CDR3 runs 14 residues. Trimming pared 5 bases from V and 5 bases from J, leaving 12 bases between. Germline V gene data show CDR1 as LGHNT and CDR2 as FRNRAP. The CDR3, as DNA: TGTGCTAGTGGTCCCGGGCGACAGACCGGGGAGCTGTTTTTT. It codes for CASGPGRQTGELFF. Together with reference TRBV12-5 and TRBJ2-2, the CDR3 gives the full variable domain: DARVTQTPRHKVTEMGQEVTMRCQPILGHNTVFWYRQTMMQGLELLAYFRNRAPLDDSGMPKDRFSAEMPDATLATLKIQPSEPRDSAVYFCASGPGRQTGELFFGEGSRLTVL.

The gene calls are TRBV30 and TRBJ1-2; D is ambiguous. CDR1 is GTSNPN and CDR2 is SVGIG in the germline V gene (reference sequence). The V end was cut by 4 bases, the J end by 1 base, with 13 bases between. The CDR3 consists of 14 residues. The CDR3 is CAWTRGSFNYGYTF. The CDR3 DNA reads TGTGCCTGGACTCGGGGTTCCTTTAACTATGGCTACACCTTC. The whole variable domain, filled in from reference TRBV30 and TRBJ1-2, reads SQTIHQWPATLVQPVGSPLSLECTVEGTSNPNLYWYRQAAGRGLQLLFYSVGIGQISSEVPQNLSASRPQDRQFILSSKKLLLSDSGFYLCAWTRGSFNYGYTFGSGTRLTVV.

This chain links TRBV6-8 with TRBJ1-4, with D unresolved. Germline V gene data show CDR1 as MNHGY and CDR2 as SAAAGT. Trimming left V 4 bases short and J 5 bases short, with 5 bases between. The CDR3 covers 12 residues. The CDR3 sequence: CASSWTNEKLFF. DNA of the CDR3: TGTGCCAGCAGTTGGACGAATGAAAAACTGTTTTTT.

This clone rates as medium-sized. CDR3 coding DNA: TGTGCCAGCAGTTACCCGTCCAGCGGGCCGAATGAGCAGTTCTTC. The encoded protein is CASSYPSSGPNEQFF. The chain uses TRBV6-8 and TRBJ2-1; D perhaps matches TRBD2 (6 bases). This CDR3 has 15 residues. Looked up from germline, CDR1 is MNHGY and CDR2 is SAAAGT. Deletions cut 2 bases from V and 7 bases from J, with 15 bases between.

Judged by abundance, this clone is medium-sized. The chain carries TRBV11-3 and TRBJ1-1, with 12 bases aligning to TRBD1. The V segment lost 3 bases and the J segment 1 base; nucleotides outside the gene matches: 6. The germline V gene has CDR1 SGHNT and CDR2 YENEEA. This CDR3 comprises 17 residues. The chain's CDR3 is CASSFAGQGAPNTEAFF. The CDR3 bases are TGTGCCAGCAGCTTTGCGGGACAGGGGGCCCCGAACACTGAAGCTTTCTTT.

V usage is TRBV19 and J usage is TRBJ1-2; 10 bases line up with TRBD1. The CDR3 covers 15 residues. CDR1 LNHDA and CDR2 SQIVND come from the germline V gene (reference sequence). Trimming cost V 3 bases and J 5 bases; bases outside gene matches: 6. The CDR3 loop is CASSIETGGDYGYTF. CDR3 bases: TGTGCCAGTAGTATTGAGACAGGGGGCGATTATGGCTACACCTTC. Full variable domain (outside the CDR3, taken from reference TRBV19 and TRBJ1-2): DGGITQSPKYLFRKEGQNVTLSCEQNLNHDAMYWYRQDPGQGLRLIYYSQIVNDFQKGDIAEGYSVSREKKESFPLTVTSAQKNPTAFYLCASSIETGGDYGYTFGSGTRLTVV.

This clone rates as medium-sized. The chain carries TRBV11-3 and TRBJ2-3; 12 bases are shared with TRBD2. V lost 3 bases and J lost 2; bases outside the gene matches: 3. CDR3 length equals 16 residues. Per the germline V gene, CDR1 is SGHNT and CDR2 is YENEEA. The CDR3 DNA is TGTGCCAGCAGCTTTGCTAGCGGGGGGGCCACAGATACGCAGTATTTT. Its translation is CASSFASGGATDTQYF.

The genes are TRBV5-8 and TRBJ2-7, with D possibly TRBD1 on 5 matching bases. This CDR3 spans 13 amino acids. Germline CDR1 is SGHTS and CDR2 is YDEGEE. V was cut by 2 bases and J by 3 bases, with 9 bases left in between. CDR3: CASSLDQGYEQYF. The DNA for the CDR3 is TGTGCCAGCAGCTTAGACCAGGGCTACGAGCAGTACTTC. The variable domain in full, with the rest retrieved from reference TRBV5-8 and TRBJ2-7, is EAGVTQSPTHLIKTRGQQATLRCSPISGHTSVYWYQQALGLGLQFLLWYDEGEERNRGNFPPRFSGRQFPNYSSELNVNALELEDSALYLCASSLDQGYEQYFGPGTRLTVT.

The chain combines TRBV6-8 with TRBJ2-1, with D perhaps matching TRBD1 (6 bases). Germline loops: CDR1 MNHGY, CDR2 SAAAGT. This CDR3 comprises 14 residues. V was shortened by 7 bases and J by 0 bases, with 10 bases between the two germline ends. The CDR3 bases are TGTGCCAGCATTCGGGACATCTCCTACAATGAGCAGTTCTTC. Its translation is CASIRDISYNEQFF.

This clone was detected only a few times. CDR3 region: CASTPGPTGSYGYTF. CDR3 DNA sequence: TGTGCCAGCACCCCAGGCCCAACAGGGTCCTATGGCTACACCTTC. This chain connects TRBV28 to TRBJ1-2; perhaps TRBD1 as D (6 bases). Germline-derived CDR1 and CDR2 are MDHEN and SYDVKM. Trimming cost V 7 bases and J 4 bases, with 19 bases left between them. This CDR3 spans 15 amino acids.

The chain joins TRBV28 to TRBJ1-6; TRBD1 aligns across 8 bases. Germline V gives CDR1 MDHEN, CDR2 SYDVKM. The trim removed 8 bases at V and 4 bases at J, leaving 1 base unmatched. The CDR3 has 13 residues. CDR3 nucleotide sequence: TGTGCCAGCGGACAGGGTTATAATTCACCCCTCCACTTT. This gives the protein CASGQGYNSPLHF.

This clone was found once. The chain has TRBV5-1 and TRBJ1-1; 8 nucleotides line up with TRBD1. This CDR3 has 15 residues. J lost 1 base, V lost 0 bases, and 2 bases had no gene match. The V gene's germline CDR1 is SGHRS and CDR2 YFSETQ. The CDR3 protein is CASSLAGTGNTEAFF. The CDR3 DNA sequence: TGCGCCAGCAGCTTGGCCGGGACAGGGAACACTGAAGCTTTCTTT. Based on the CDR3 plus reference TRBV5-1 and TRBJ1-1, the full variable domain is KAGVTQTPRYLIKTRGQQVTLSCSPISGHRSVSWYQQTPGQGLQFLFEYFSETQRNKGNFPGRFSGRQFSNSRSEMNVSTLELGDSALYLCASSLAGTGNTEAFFGQGTRLTVV.

The V and J genes are TRBV14 and TRBJ2-1, with TRBD2 identical over 7 bases. This CDR3 has 16 amino acids. Germline trimming cut 0 bases from V and 7 bases from J; bases unmatched to any gene: 9. Germline loops: CDR1 SGHDN, CDR2 FVKESK. This CDR3 is CASSQDMRLAANEQFF. DNA of the CDR3: TGTGCCAGCAGCCAAGATATGAGACTAGCTGCAAATGAGCAGTTCTTC.

In nucleotides, the CDR3 is TGTGCCAGCAGTTCCAGTGGGACAGGGATTTACACTGAAGCTTTCTTT. The encoded protein is CASSSSGTGIYTEAFF. The rearrangement links TRBV28 to TRBJ1-1; TRBD1 matches 9 bases. The ends lost 4 bases at V and 3 bases at J; junction bases unmatched: 9. The CDR3 has 16 amino acids. CDR1 is MDHEN, CDR2 SYDVKM, per germline.